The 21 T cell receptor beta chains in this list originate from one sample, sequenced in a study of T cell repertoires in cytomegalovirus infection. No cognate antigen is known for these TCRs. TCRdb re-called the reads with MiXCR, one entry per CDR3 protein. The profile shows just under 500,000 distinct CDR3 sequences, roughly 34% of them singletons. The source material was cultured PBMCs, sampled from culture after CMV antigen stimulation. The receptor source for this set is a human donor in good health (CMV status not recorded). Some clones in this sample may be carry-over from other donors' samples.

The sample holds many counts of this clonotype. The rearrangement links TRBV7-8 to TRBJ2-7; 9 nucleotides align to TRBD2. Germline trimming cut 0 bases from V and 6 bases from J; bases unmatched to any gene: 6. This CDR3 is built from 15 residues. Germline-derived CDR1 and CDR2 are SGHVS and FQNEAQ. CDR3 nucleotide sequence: TGTGCCAGCAGCTTAGCGGGCGGGGGGGGACGCGAGCAGTACGTC. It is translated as CASSLAGGGGREQYV.

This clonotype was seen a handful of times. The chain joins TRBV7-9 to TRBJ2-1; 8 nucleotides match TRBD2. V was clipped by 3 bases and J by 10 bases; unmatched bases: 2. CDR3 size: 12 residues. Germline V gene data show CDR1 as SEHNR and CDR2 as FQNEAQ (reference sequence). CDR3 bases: TGTGCCAGCAGCTTCGGGACTAGGGAGCAGTTCTTC. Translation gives CASSFGTREQFF.

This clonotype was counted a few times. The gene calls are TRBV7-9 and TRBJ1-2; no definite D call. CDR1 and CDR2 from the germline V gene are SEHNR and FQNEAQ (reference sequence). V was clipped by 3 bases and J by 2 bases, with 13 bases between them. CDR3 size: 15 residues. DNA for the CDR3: TGTGCCAGCAGCTTGACGGGTAACAGAAACTATGGCTACACCTTC. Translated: CASSLTGNRNYGYTF.

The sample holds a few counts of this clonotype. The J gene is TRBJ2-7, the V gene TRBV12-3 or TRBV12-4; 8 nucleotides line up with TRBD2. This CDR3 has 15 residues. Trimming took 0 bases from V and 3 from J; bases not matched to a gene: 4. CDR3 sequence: CASSLAFGTSYEQYF. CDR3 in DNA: TGTGCCAGCAGTTTAGCGTTCGGGACTAGCTACGAGCAGTACTTC.

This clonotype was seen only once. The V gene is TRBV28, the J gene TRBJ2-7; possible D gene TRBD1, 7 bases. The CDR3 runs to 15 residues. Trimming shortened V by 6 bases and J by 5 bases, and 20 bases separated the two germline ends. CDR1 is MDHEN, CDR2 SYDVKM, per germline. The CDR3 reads CASSAEGQSRHEQYF. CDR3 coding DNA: TGTGCCAGCAGCGCGGAGGGACAGTCTCGCCACGAGCAGTACTTC.

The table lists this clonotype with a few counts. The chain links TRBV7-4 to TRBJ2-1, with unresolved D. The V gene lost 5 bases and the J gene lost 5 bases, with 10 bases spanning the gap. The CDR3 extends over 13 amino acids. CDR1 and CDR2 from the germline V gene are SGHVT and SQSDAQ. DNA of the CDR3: TGTGCCAGCAGCCCCCGGCCCGACAATGAGCAGTTCTTC. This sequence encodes CASSPRPDNEQFF.

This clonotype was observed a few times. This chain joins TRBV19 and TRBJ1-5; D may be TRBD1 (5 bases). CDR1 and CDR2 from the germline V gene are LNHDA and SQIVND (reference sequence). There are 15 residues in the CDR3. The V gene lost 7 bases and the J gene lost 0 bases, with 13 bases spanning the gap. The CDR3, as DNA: TGTGCCAGTACCCCCCGGGACGGTAGCAATCAGCCCCAGCATTTT. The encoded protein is CASTPRDGSNQPQHF.

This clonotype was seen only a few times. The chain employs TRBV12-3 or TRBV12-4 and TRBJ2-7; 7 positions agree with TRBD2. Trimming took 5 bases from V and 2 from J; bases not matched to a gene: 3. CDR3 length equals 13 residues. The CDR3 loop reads CASSIGLAYEQYF. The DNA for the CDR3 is TGTGCCAGCAGTATTGGACTAGCCTACGAGCAGTACTTC.

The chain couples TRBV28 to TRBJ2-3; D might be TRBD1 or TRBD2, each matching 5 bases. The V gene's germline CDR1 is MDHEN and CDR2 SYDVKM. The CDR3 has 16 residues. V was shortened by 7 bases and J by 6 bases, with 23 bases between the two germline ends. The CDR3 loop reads CASTRPRGSGADTQYF. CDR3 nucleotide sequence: TGTGCCAGCACCCGACCCCGGGGATCCGGGGCCGATACGCAGTATTTT.

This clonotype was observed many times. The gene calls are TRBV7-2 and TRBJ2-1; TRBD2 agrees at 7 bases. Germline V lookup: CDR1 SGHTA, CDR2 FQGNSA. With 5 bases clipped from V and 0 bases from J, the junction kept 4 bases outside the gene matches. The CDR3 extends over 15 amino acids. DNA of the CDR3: TGTGCCAGCAGCCCCGGGACTACCTCCTACAATGAGCAGTTCTTC. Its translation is CASSPGTTSYNEQFF.

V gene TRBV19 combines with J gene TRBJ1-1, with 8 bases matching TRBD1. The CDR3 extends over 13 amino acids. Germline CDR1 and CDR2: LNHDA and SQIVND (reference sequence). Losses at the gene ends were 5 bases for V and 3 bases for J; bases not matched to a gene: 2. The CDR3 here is CASSVDRDTEAFF. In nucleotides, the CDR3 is TGTGCCAGTAGTGTGGACAGGGACACTGAAGCTTTCTTT.

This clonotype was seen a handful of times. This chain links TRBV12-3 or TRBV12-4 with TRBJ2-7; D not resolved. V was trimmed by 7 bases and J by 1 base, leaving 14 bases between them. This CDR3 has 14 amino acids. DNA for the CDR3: TGTGCCAGCATGTTAAGTTTGAGGTCCTACGAGCAGTACTTC. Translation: CASMLSLRSYEQYF.

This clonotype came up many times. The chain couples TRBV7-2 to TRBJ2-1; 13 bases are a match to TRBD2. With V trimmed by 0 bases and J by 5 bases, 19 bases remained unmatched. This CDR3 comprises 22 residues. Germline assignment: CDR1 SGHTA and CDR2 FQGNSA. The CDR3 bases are TGTGCCAGCAGCTTAGCAAGACTAGCGGGAGGCCCCTCTGCAAATCTAGACAATGAGCAGTTCTTC. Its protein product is CASSLARLAGGPSANLDNEQFF. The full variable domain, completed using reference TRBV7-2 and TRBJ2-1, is GAGVSQSPSNKVTEKGKDVELRCDPISGHTALYWYRQSLGQGLEFLIYFQGNSAPDKSGLPSDRFSAERTGGSVSTLTIQRTQQEDSAVYLCASSLARLAGGPSANLDNEQFFGPGTRLTVL.

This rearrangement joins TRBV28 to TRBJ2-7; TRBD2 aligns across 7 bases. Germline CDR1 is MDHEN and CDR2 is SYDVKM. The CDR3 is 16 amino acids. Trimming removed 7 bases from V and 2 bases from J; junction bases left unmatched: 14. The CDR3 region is CASKVLRDYFPYEQYF. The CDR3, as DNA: TGTGCCAGCAAAGTTTTGCGGGACTACTTCCCCTACGAGCAGTACTTC.

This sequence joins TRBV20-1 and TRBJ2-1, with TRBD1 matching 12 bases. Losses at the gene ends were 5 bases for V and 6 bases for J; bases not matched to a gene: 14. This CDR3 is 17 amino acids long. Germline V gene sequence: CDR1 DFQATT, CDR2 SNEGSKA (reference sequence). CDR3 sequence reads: CSALYPGQGAGGNEQFF. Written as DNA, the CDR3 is TGCAGTGCTCTCTATCCGGGACAGGGGGCGGGCGGCAATGAGCAGTTCTTC.

This chain's CDR3 is CASSFPKGAGELFF. CDR3 nucleotides: TGTGCCAGCAGCTTCCCAAAGGGGGCCGGGGAGCTGTTTTTT. This chain joins TRBV7-2 and TRBJ2-2, with a tentative D call TRBD1 (6 bases). CDR3 length: 14 amino acids. Per the germline V gene, CDR1 is SGHTA and CDR2 is FQGNSA. Between the trimmed V and J ends, which lost 3 bases and 6 bases, there was a span of 11 bases.

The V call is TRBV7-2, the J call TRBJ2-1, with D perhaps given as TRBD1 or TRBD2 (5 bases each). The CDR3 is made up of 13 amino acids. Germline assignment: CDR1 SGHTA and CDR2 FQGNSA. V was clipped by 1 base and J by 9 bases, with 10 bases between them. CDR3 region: CASSLDFGGEQFF. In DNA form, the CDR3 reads TGTGCCAGCAGCTTAGATTTTGGGGGTGAGCAGTTCTTC.

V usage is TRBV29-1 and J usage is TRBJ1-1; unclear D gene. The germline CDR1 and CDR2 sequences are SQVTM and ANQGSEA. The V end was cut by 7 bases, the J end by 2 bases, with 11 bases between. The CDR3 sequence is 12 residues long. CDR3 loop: CSAADGNTEAFF. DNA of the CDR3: TGCAGCGCCGCGGACGGTAACACTGAAGCTTTCTTT.

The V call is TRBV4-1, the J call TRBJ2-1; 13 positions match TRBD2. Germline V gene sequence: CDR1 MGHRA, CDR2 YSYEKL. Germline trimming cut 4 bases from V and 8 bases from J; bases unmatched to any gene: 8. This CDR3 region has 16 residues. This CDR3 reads CASSPAGTSGKDEQFF. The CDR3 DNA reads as TGCGCCAGCAGCCCAGCGGGGACTAGCGGGAAGGATGAGCAGTTCTTC.

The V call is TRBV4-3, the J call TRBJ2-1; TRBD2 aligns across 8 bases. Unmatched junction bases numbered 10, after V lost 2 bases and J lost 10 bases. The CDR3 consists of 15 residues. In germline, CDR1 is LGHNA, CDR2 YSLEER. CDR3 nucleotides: TGCGCCAGCAGCCAAAAGACAGCGGGAGCCGTGGAGCAGTTCTTC. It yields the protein CASSQKTAGAVEQFF.

The CDR3 here is CASSRWEVPPYEQYV. The CDR3 DNA reads as TGTGCCAGCAGCAGGTGGGAGGTCCCACCCTACGAGCAGTACGTC. This sequence joins TRBV7-4 and TRBJ2-7; TRBD2 is a possible D gene (6 bases). Germline V gene lookup returns CDR1 SGHVT and CDR2 SQSDAQ. The length of the CDR3 is 15 residues. V lost 5 bases and J lost 2, with 16 bases in between.